Given below is one T cell receptor beta chain in context. Its antigen is undetermined. The primer mix had 52 TRBV and 13 TRBJ primers. The data were produced by immunoSEQ multiplex PCR, yet TCRdb's version contains in-frame clones alone and is incomplete. Of roughly 30,000 clones in the sample, around 93% were seen once. The CDR3 is made up of 13 amino acids. The V gene's germline CDR1 is MNHNY and CDR2 SVGAGI (reference sequence). V lost 3 bases, J lost 2 bases, and 8 bases lay in between. The data are from a study of regulatory T cells. General study results and limits: Hydrophobic residues at CDR3 positions 6 and 7 were enriched in conventional CD4+ T cells of CD3G-deficient patients.

The receptor was derived from a person aged 18-29 years with CD3G deficiency. Sequencing used conventional CD4+ T cells sorted from blood. V usage is TRBV6-6 and J usage is TRBJ2-7; TRBD2 might be the D (5 bases). As DNA, the CDR3 is TGTGCCAGCAGTTATTACGGGACCTACGAGCAGTACTTC. Its protein is CASSYYGTYEQYF.